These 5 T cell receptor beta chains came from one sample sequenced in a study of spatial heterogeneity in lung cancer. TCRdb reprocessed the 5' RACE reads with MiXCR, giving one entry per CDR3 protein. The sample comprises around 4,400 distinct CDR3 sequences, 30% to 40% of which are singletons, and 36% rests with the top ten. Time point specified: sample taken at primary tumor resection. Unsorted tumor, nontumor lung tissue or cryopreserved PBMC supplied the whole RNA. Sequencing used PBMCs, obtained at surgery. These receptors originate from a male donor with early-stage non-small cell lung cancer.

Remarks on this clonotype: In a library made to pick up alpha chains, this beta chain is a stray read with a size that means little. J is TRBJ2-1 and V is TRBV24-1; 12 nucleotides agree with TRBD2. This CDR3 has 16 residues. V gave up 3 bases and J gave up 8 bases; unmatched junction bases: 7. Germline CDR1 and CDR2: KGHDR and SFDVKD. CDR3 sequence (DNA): TGTGCCACCAGTGATCCGCTAGCGGGAGGGTCGGATGAGCAGTTCTTC. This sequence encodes CATSDPLAGGSDEQFF.

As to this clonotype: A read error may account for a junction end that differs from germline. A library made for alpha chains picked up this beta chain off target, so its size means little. Here the CDR3 DNA reads TGTGGCAGCAGCTTAGGACAGGGGGTAAACACCGGGGAGCTGTTTTTT. Translating gives CGSSLGQGVNTGELFF. This chain connects TRBV11-2 to TRBJ2-2; 10 nucleotides align to TRBD1. Per germline, CDR1 SGHAT and CDR2 FQNNGV. The CDR3 has 16 amino acids.

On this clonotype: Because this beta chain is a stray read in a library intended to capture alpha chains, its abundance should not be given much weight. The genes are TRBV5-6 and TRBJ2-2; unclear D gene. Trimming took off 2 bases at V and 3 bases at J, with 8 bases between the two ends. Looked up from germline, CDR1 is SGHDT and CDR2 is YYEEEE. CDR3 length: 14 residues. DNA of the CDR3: TGTGCCAGCAGCTTTTCTCCTCACACCGGGGAGCTGTTTTTT. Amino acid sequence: CASSFSPHTGELFF.

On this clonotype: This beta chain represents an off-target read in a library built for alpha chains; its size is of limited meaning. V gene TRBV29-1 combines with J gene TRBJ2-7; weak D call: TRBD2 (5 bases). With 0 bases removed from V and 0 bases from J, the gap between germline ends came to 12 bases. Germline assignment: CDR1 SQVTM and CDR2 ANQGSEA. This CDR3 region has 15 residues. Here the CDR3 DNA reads TGCAGCGTTGAAGATCCCCAGCGGCCCTCCTACGAGCAGTACTTC. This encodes CSVEDPQRPSYEQYF.

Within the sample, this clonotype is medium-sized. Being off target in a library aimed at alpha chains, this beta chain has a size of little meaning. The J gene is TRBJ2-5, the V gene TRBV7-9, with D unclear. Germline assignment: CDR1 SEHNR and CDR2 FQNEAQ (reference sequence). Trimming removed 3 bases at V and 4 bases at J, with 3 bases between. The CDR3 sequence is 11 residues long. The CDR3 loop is CASSFGETQYF. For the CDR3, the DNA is TGTGCCAGCAGCTTCGGAGAGACCCAGTACTTC. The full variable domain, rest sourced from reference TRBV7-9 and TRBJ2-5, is DTGVSQNPRHKITKRGQNVTFRCDPISEHNRLYWYRQTLGQGPEFLTYFQNEAQLEKSRLLSDRFSAERPKGSFSTLEIQRTEQGDSAMYLCASSFGETQYFGPGTRLLVL.